The T cell receptor (beta chain) under discussion was sequenced for a study of T-cell reconstitution after alpha-beta-depleted transplantation in children. TCRbeta library preparation incorporated unique molecular identifiers. From the PCR reads, TCRdb called clonotypes with MiXCR, one entry per CDR3 protein. Here the sample spans approximately 110,000 distinct CDR3 sequences, approximately 10% being singletons. This clonotype has ten or more counts. Its antigen is currently unknown. CDR3 length: 16 residues. J was trimmed by 4 bases and V by 3 bases; bases with no gene match: 9. Study conclusions and caveats: One year post-transplant, T-cell counts and diversity were largely derived from T cells produced anew. In some patients, recipient T cells and intrathymic progenitors surviving conditioning explained high day-60 diversity.

The sequence was obtained from a boy aged 2 to 9 with acute lymphoblastic leukemia, due to receive a stem cell transplant. The sequencing here drew on PBMCs, taken before TCRalphabeta/CD19-depleted stem cell transplant. This rearrangement joins TRBV12-3 or TRBV12-4 to TRBJ2-1, with TRBD1 matching 7 bases. CDR3 loop: CASSFEGGLRYNEQFF. In nucleotides, the CDR3 is TGTGCCAGCAGTTTCGAAGGGGGCTTACGGTACAATGAGCAGTTCTTC.